The following is a T cell receptor (beta chain) sequence with its context. The antigen is not known. The data originate from a study of T cells in Graves' hyperthyroidism and ophthalmopathy. Study conclusions and caveats: Most clonotypes that expanded in the thyroid above 0.001 also showed up in blood. Stable hyperthyroidism was told apart from ophthalmopathy by a model built on 13 V-J features.

When ophthalmopathy did not progress within 18 months, Graves' hyperthyroidism was considered stable. Diagnostic assessment was based on clinical symptoms, serum thyroxine and TRAb, thyroid ultrasound and orbital computed tomography. The CDR3 length is 15 residues. Germline V CDR1 and CDR2: SGHVS, FQNEAQ. Trimming cost V 2 bases and J 0 bases, with 10 bases left between them. Amplified regions were TCR beta CDR3 sequences from RNA transcripts. HTBI primers were employed in a first-round RT-PCR of the TCR CDR3. TCRdb reprocessed the multiplex PCR reads with MiXCR, giving one entry per CDR3 protein. Altogether around 520,000 distinct CDR3 sequences are present, around 15% being singletons, with the ten largest covering about a sixth.

The sample was blood. This sequence originates from a young woman with Graves' hyperthyroidism. The V and J genes are TRBV7-8 and TRBJ1-1, with D possibly matching TRBD1 (6 bases). The chain's CDR3 is CASSLRTEMNTEAFF. In DNA, the CDR3 is TGTGCCAGCAGCTTAAGGACAGAGATGAACACTGAAGCTTTCTTT.